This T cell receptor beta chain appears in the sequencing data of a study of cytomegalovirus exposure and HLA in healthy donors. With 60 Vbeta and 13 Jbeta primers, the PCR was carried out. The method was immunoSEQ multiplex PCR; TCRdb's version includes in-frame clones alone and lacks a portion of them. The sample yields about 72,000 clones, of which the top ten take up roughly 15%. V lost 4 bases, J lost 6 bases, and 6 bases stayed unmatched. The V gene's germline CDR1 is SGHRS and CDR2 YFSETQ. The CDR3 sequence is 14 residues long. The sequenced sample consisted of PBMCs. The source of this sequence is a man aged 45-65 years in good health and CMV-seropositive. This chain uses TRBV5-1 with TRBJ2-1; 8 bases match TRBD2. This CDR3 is CASSGLAGFNEQFF. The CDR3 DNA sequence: TGCGCCAGCAGCGGACTAGCCGGATTCAATGAGCAGTTCTTC.